The source of this TCR beta chain is a study of shared clonotypes between healthy human individuals. CDR3 size: 16 residues. CDR1 is SEHNR, CDR2 FQNEAQ, per germline (reference sequence). Trimming cost V 5 bases and J 2 bases; bases outside gene matches: 7. Under the authors' procedure: Junction-only sequences produced by ImmunoSEQ had no quality scores, so filtering differed. Sequenced by immunoSEQ multiplex PCR; TCRdb stores in-frame clones only, minus some. V, J and clone size are those of that table, while D and trimming were read from the DNA. The table has around 1.9 million clones, 85% to 95% seen once; the top ten hold more than 1.5%. Terminally differentiated effector memory CD45RA+ cells were excluded by CCR7 positive selection of CD45RO-negative cells.

The sample taken for sequencing was naive CD8+ T cells from PBMCs. This clonotype originated in a man younger than 30 in good health. Some clones in this sample may be carry-over from other donors' samples. The J gene is TRBJ2-1, the V gene TRBV7-9; 9 bases map to TRBD2. DNA of the CDR3: TGTGCCAGCAGCCCACGTAGCGGGAGCACCTACAATGAGCAGTTCTTC. Its protein is CASSPRSGSTYNEQFF.